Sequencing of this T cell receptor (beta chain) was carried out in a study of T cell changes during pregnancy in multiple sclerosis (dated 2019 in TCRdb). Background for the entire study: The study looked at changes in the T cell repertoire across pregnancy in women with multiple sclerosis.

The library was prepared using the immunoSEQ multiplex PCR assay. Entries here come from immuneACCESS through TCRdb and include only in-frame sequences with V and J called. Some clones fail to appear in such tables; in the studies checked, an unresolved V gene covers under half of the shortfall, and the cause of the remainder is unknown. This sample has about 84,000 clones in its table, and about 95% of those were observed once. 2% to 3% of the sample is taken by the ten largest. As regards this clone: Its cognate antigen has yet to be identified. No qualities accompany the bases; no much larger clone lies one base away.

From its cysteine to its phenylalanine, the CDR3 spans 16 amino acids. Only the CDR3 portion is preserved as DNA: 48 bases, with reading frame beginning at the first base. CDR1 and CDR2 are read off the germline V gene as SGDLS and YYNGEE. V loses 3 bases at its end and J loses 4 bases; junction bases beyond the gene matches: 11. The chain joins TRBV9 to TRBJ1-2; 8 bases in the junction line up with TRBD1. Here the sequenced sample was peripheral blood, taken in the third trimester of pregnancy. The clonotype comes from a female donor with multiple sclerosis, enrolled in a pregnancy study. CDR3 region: CASSAIQGEGVYGYTF. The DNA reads TGTGCCAGCAGCGCGATACAGGGGGAGGGAGTCTATGGCTACACCTTC.